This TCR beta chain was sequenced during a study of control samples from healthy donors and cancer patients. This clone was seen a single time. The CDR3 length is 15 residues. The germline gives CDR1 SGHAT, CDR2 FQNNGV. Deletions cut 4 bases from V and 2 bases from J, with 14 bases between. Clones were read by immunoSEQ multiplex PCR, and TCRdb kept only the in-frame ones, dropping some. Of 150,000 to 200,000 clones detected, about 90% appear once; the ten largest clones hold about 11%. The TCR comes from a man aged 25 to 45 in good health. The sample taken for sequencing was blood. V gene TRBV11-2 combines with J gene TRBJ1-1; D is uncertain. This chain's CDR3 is CASSSLWRRNTEAFF. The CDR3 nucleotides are TGTGCCAGCAGCTCCCTTTGGCGAAGAAACACTGAAGCTTTCTTT.